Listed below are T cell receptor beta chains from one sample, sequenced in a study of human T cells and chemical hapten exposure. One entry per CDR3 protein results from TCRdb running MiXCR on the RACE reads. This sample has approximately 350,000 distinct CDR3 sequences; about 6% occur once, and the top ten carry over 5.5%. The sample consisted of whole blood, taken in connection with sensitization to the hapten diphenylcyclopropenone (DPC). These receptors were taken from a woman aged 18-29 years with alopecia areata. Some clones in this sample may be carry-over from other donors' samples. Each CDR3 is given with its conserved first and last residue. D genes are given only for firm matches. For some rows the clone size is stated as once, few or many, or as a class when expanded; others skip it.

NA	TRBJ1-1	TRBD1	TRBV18	CASSQGRGPTEAFF	TGTGCCAGCTCGCAAGGCAGGGGGCCAACTGAAGCTTTCTTT
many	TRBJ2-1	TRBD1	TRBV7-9	CASSLHSQGNEQFF	TGTGCCAGCAGCTTACACTCACAGGGGAATGAGCAGTTCTTC
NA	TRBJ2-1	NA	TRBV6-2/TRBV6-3	CASSYSPRRTRLDEQFF	TGTGCCAGCAGTTACTCCCCTAGACGAACCCGTTTGGATGAGCAGTTCTTC
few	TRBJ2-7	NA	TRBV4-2	CASSQRLAGYSYEQYF	TGTGCCAGCAGCCAACGGCTAGCTGGTTACTCCTACGAGCAGTACTTC
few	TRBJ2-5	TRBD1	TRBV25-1	CASSGTGGASGEETQYF	TGTGCCAGCAGTGGAACAGGGGGCGCTTCTGGGGAGGAGACCCAGTACTTC
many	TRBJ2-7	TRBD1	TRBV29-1	CSVLGQDSYEQYF	TGCAGCGTTCTGGGACAGGATTCCTACGAGCAGTACTTC
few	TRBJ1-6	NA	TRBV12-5	CASGSSLVNSPLHF	TGTGCTAGTGGTTCAAGCCTCGTGAATTCACCCCTCCACTTT
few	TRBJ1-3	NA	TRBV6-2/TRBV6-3	CASHLGGNTIYF	TGTGCCAGCCACCTCGGAGGAAACACCATATATTTT
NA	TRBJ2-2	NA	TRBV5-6	CASSLMLRELFF	TGTGCCAGCAGCTTGATGCTCCGGGAGCTGTTTTTT
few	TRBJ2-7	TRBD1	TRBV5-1	CASSSPGTGYEQYF	TGCGCCAGCAGCTCTCCCGGGACAGGGTACGAGCAGTACTTC
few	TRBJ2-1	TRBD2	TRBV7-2	CASSTRRSGASNEQFF	TGTGCCAGCAGCACCCGCCGTAGCGGGGCTTCCAATGAGCAGTTCTTC
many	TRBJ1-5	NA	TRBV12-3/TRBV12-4	CASSLRFWGAPYSNQPQHF	TGTGCCAGCAGTTTAAGATTCTGGGGGGCACCGTATAGCAATCAGCCCCAGCATTTT
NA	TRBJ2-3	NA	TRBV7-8	CASSFGLLINTDTQYF	TGTGCCAGCAGCTTCGGACTCCTAATCAACACAGATACGCAGTATTTT
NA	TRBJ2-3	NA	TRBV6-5	CASSYRGAATDTQYF	TGTGCCAGCAGTTACAGAGGTGCGGCCACAGATACGCAGTATTTT
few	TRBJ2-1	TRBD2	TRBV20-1	CSASGGAYNEQFF	TGCAGTGCTAGCGGGGGGGCCTACAATGAGCAGTTCTTC
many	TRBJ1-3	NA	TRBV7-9	CASSLLSRSGNTIYF	TGTGCCAGCAGCTTACTATCCCGCTCTGGAAACACCATATATTTT
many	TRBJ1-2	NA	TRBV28	CASSLVSGYGYTF	TGTGCCAGCAGTTTGGTTTCCGGCTATGGCTACACCTTC
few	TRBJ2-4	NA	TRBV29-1	CSVDNQGGNIQYF	TGCAGCGTTGACAATCAAGGCGGAAACATTCAGTACTTC
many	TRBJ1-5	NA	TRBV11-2	CASSLVPSNQPQHF	TGTGCCAGCAGCTTAGTACCTTCCAATCAGCCCCAGCATTTT
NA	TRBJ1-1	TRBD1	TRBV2	CASSDQTGPNTEAFF	TGTGCCAGCAGTGACCAGACAGGGCCGAACACTGAAGCTTTCTTT
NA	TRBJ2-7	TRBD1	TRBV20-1	CSAQPGQGYEQYF	TGCAGTGCCCAACCGGGACAGGGCTACGAGCAGTACTTC
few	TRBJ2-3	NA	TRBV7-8	CASSLQGRMTDTQYF	TGTGCCAGCAGCTTGCAGGGGCGGATGACAGATACGCAGTATTTT
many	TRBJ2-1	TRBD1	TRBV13	CASSLETGGDGQFF	TGTGCCAGCAGTCTCGAGACAGGGGGTGATGGGCAGTTCTTC
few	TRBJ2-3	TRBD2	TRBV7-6	CASSLGLAESTDTQYF	TGTGCCAGCAGCTTGGGACTAGCGGAAAGCACAGATACGCAGTATTTT
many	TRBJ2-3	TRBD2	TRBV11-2	CASSFSGRSTDTQYF	TGTGCCAGCAGCTTTAGCGGGAGAAGCACAGATACGCAGTATTTT
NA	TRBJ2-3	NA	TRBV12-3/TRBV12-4	CASYSFSGTDTQYF	TGTGCCAGCTATAGCTTCTCAGGCACAGATACGCAGTATTTT
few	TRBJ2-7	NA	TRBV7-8	CASSPEEAGTTYEQYF	TGTGCCAGCAGCCCCGAAGAGGCGGGTACTACCTACGAGCAGTACTTC
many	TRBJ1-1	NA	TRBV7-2	CASSLGGGVSTEAFF	TGTGCCAGCAGCTTAGGAGGGGGTGTGAGCACTGAAGCTTTCTTT
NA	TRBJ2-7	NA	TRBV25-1	CASSGSDGQYF	TGTGCCAGCAGTGGGTCTGACGGGCAGTACTTC
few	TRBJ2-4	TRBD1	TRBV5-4	CASSFPGGENIQYF	TGTGCCAGCAGCTTCCCAGGGGGCGAAAACATTCAGTACTTC
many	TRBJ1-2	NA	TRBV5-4	CASSLGQGLNYGYTF	TGTGCCAGCAGCTTGGGCCAGGGGTTGAACTATGGCTACACCTTC
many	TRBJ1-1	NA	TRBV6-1	CASSQQGVNTEAFF	TGTGCCAGCAGCCAACAGGGAGTGAACACTGAAGCTTTCTTT
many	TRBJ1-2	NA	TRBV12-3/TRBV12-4	CASRLQGGYTF	TGTGCCAGCAGACTCCAAGGTGGCTACACCTTC
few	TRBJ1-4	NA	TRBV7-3	CASSFRYGVRNEKLFF	TGTGCCAGCAGCTTTCGATACGGGGTCAGAAATGAAAAACTGTTTTTT
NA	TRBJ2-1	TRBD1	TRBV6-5	CASTPGQGRLSEQFF	TGTGCCAGCACCCCGGGACAGGGTCGCTTATCGGAGCAGTTCTTC
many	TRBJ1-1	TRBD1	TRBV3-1	CASSRRQGNTEAFF	TGTGCCAGCAGCCGTCGACAGGGGAACACTGAAGCTTTCTTT
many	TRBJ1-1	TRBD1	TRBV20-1	CSAPQQGATTEAFF	TGCAGTGCTCCACAACAGGGGGCCACCACTGAAGCTTTCTTT
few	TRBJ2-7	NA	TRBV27	CASSLVGEASEQYF	TGTGCCAGCAGTTTAGTAGGAGAGGCATCCGAGCAGTACTTC
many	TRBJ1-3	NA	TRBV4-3	CASSQDRDTIYF	TGCGCCAGCAGCCAAGATCGCGACACCATATATTTT
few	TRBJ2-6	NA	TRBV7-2	CASSLSVSGANVLTF	TGTGCCAGCAGCTTATCTGTCTCTGGGGCCAACGTCCTGACTTTC
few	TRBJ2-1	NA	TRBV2	CASSGRDPLYNEQFF	TGTGCCAGCAGTGGCCGGGACCCCTTATACAATGAGCAGTTCTTC
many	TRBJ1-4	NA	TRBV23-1	CASSQSRFLSRSTRLFF	TGCGCCAGCAGTCAATCTCGCTTCTTGAGTCGCTCGACCCGGCTGTTTTTT
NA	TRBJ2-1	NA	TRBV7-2	CASGRAGTLKFF	TGTGCCAGCGGACGTGCCGGGACATTAAAGTTCTTC
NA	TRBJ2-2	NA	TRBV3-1	CASSPHQDAPELFF	TGTGCCAGCAGCCCCCACCAGGACGCGCCCGAGCTGTTTTTT
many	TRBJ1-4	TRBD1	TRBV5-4	CASSLAARGRDEKLFF	TGTGCCAGCAGCTTGGCAGCCAGGGGGCGGGATGAAAAACTGTTTTTT
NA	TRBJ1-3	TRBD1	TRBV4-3	CASSQAPTGDGNTIYF	TGCGCCAGCAGCCAAGCGCCGACAGGGGACGGAAACACCATATATTTT
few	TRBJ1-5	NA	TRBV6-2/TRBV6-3	CASSYAGTGQPQHF	TGTGCCAGCAGTTACGCCGGGACGGGGCAGCCCCAGCATTTT
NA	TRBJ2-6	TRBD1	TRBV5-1	CASSLQGACGANVLTF	TGCGCCAGCAGCTTGCAGGGGGCGTGCGGGGCCAACGTCCTGACTTTC
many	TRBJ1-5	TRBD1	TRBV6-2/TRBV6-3	CASSWTGAPQPQHF	TGTGCCAGCAGTTGGACAGGGGCCCCTCAGCCCCAGCATTTT
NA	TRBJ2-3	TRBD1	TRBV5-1	CASSLTPGRPNRGDTDTQYF	TGCGCCAGCAGCTTAACGCCAGGCCGACCAAACAGGGGCGACACAGATACGCAGTATTTT
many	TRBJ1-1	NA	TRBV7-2	CASSLHRSYAFF	TGTGCCAGCAGCTTGCACAGGTCGTATGCTTTCTTT
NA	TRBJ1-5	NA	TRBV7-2	CASSLLASSNQPQHF	TGTGCCAGCAGCTTACTGGCGTCGAGCAATCAGCCCCAGCATTTT
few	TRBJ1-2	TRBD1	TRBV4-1	CASSQDILLQGDGYTF	TGCGCCAGCAGCCAAGACATCCTGCTCCAGGGGGATGGCTACACCTTC
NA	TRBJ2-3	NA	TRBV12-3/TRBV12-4	CASSLSWGPPDTQYF	TGTGCCAGCAGTTTATCGTGGGGGCCTCCAGATACGCAGTATTTT
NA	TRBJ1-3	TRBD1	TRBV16	CASSQYAGGSGNTIYF	TGTGCCAGCAGCCAATACGCAGGGGGCTCTGGAAACACCATATATTTT
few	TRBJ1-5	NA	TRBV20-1	CSARIQAIGNQPQHF	TGCAGTGCTAGGATCCAGGCCATCGGAAATCAGCCCCAGCATTTT
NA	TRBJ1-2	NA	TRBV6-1	CASKVSSNYGYTF	TGTGCCAGCAAGGTCTCCTCTAACTATGGCTACACCTTC
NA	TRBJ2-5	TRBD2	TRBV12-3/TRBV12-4	CASSGRLAGLQETQYF	TGTGCCAGCAGTGGACGACTAGCGGGGTTACAAGAGACCCAGTACTTC
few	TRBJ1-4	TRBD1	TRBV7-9	CASSPSWTGGLANEKLFF	TGTGCCAGCAGCCCCTCTTGGACAGGGGGCTTGGCTAATGAAAAACTGTTTTTT